The T cell receptor (beta chain) under discussion was sequenced for a study of blood T cell repertoires in COVID-19. Study at large: Sample material is recorded as cDNA or gDNA derived from T cells, B-cell-depleted T cells, or PBMCs.

J gave up 3 bases and V 1 base, and 5 bases lay outside the gene matches. The CDR3 extends over 15 amino acids. Germline lookup yields CDR1 MDHEN and CDR2 SYDVKM. Only in-frame clones appear in the TCRdb table, and some are missing; sequencing was by immunoSEQ multiplex PCR. The table lists 250,000 to 350,000 clones, about 85% of them singletons. The rearrangement links TRBV28 to TRBJ2-5; 7 positions agree with TRBD2. Material: peripheral blood. The sequence was obtained from a human donor with COVID-19, enrolled during active disease. The donor label of this sample is uncertain. The CDR3: CASSLLWGGEETQYF. In DNA, the CDR3 is TGTGCCAGCAGTTTATTATGGGGGGGTGAAGAGACCCAGTACTTC.